This T cell receptor (beta chain) comes out of a study of blood T cell repertoires in COVID-19 (dated by TCRdb to 2019 to 2021). Regarding the complete study: The collaborator samples originated in the United States, Italy and Spain and spanned the acute and convalescent phases of COVID-19. The prospective study material was composed of cDNA or gDNA derived from T cells, B-cell-depleted T cells, or PBMCs. Subjects who had been exposed to COVID-19, were actively infected with it, or had recovered from it provided the deeply sampled blood TCRbeta repertoires that made up the dataset. The repertoires were made available in a free public database intended to serve as a resource for research on the immune response to SARS-CoV-2. The samples were drawn from the first 160 participants of the ongoing ImmuneRACE study and from 950 to 1,500 subjects provided by 6 global collaborators. Nearly every sample came with metadata listing a de-identified subject ID, COVID-19 status, age in years and sex. Where available, HLA class I and class II types were obtained from metadata supplied by the sample provider rather than from assay-based typing. The research as a whole found: How much clinical and demographic metadata was included differed by source and by participant, and the metadata was provided uncurated.

Notes on this clone: Which antigen it targets is not known. No qualities accompany the bases; no much larger clone lies one base away.

The CDR3, from cysteine to phenylalanine, totals 12 residues. The sequence is cut down to CDR3 DNA, 36 bases in frame from base 1. V and J are truncated by 5 bases and 2 bases respectively, leaving an intervening sequence of 10 bases. CDR1 is given as GTSNPN and CDR2 as SVGIG, both from the germline V gene (reference sequence). The collaborating institutions used their own protocols to collect whole blood in K2EDTA tubes. For TCRbeta analysis, collaborators shipped samples as frozen whole blood, isolated PBMCs, or DNA extracted from either of those sample types. The immunoSEQ Assay, a bias-controlled multiplex PCR, was used to amplify TCRbeta CDR3 regions from genomic DNA. As for how the authors treated the data: The number of nucleated cells in each sample was estimated from the amplification of reference gene primers within the assay. To quantify the absolute abundance of each unique TCRbeta CDR3 rearrangement, sequence reads were collapsed and filtered. For each sample, productive Simpson clonality was calculated as the square root of Simpson's diversity index over productive rearrangements. Drawn from immuneACCESS, this table holds only the in-frame rearrangements with V and J called that TCRdb kept. Clones are partly lost; checked studies trace under half to an unresolved V gene and leave the rest unexplained. The V and J calls and clone size are taken from that table; D and trimming were inferred from the DNA. The sample includes approximately 260,000 clones, with about 86% observed a single time. The ten largest account for less than 4% of the sample.

The rearrangement combines TRBV30 with TRBJ2-7, with the D gene call left open. Material: peripheral blood. This receptor was obtained from a man aged 18 to 35 with active or convalescent COVID-19. For the CDR3, the sequence is CAWATLTYEQYF. The DNA sequence is TGTGCCTGGGCCACTCTGACCTACGAGCAGTACTTC.